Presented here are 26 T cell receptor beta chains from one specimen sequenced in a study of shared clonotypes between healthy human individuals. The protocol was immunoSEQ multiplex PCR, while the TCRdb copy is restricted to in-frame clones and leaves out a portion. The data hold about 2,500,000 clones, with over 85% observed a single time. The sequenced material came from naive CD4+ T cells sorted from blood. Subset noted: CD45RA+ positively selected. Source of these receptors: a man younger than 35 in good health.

DNA of the CDR3: TGTGCCAGCACCGGGGGGGGTTTGGAGACCCAGTACTTC. This sequence encodes CASTGGGLETQYF. The genes are TRBV6-6 and TRBJ2-5, with 8 nucleotides matching TRBD2. Germline CDR1 is MNHNY and CDR2 is SVGAGI (reference sequence). The junction had 6 bases not matched to a gene; V was cut back by 7 bases and J by 5 bases. The CDR3 has 13 amino acids.

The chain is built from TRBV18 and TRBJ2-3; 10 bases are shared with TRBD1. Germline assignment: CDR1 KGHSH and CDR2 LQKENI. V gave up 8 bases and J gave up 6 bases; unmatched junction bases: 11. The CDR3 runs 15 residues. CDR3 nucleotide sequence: TGTGCCAGCGCATATGTGGACAGGGGGTCGGATACGCAGTATTTT. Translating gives CASAYVDRGSDTQYF.

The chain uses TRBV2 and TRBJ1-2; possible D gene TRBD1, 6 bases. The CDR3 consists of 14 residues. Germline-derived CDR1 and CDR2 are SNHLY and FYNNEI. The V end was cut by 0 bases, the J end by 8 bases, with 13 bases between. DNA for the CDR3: TGTGCCAGCAGTGAAGCGAGGGGGGTAGCCGGCTACACCTTC. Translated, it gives CASSEARGVAGYTF.

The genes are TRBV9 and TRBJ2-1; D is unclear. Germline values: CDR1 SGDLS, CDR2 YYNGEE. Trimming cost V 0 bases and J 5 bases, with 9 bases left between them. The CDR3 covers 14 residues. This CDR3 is CASSVARQNNEQFF. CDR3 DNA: TGTGCCAGCAGCGTAGCTCGTCAGAACAATGAGCAGTTCTTC.

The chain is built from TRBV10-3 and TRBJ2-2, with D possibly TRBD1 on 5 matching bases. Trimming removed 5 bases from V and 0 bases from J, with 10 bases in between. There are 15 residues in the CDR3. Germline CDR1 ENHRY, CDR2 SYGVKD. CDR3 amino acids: CAISSTETNTGELFF. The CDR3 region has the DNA TGTGCCATCAGTTCGACAGAGACGAACACCGGGGAGCTGTTTTTT.

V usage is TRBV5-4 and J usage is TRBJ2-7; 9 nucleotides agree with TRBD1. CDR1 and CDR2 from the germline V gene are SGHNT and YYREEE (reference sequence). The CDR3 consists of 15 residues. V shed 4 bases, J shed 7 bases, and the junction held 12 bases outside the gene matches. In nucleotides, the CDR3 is TGTGCCAGCAGCCCCCAGGAACAGGGGGCATCGGAGCAGTACTTC. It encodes CASSPQEQGASEQYF.

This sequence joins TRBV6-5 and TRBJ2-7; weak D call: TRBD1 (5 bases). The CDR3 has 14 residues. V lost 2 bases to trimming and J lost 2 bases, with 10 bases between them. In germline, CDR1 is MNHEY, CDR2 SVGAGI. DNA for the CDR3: TGTGCCAGCAGTTACGGGGCCGCTACCTACGAGCAGTACTTC. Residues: CASSYGAATYEQYF.

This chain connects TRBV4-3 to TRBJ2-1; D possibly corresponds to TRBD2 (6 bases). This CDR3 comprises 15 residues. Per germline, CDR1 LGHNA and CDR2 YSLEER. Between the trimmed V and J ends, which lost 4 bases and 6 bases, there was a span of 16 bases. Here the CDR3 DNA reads TGCGCCAGCAGCCCACTAGCTGGTTCGGGCAATGAGCAGTTCTTC. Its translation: CASSPLAGSGNEQFF.

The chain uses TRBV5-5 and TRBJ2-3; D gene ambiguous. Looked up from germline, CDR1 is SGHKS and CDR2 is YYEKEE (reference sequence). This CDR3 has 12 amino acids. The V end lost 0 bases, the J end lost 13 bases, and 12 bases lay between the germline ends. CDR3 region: CASSLESSRKYF. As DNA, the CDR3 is TGTGCCAGCAGCTTGGAGTCGAGCAGAAAGTATTTT.

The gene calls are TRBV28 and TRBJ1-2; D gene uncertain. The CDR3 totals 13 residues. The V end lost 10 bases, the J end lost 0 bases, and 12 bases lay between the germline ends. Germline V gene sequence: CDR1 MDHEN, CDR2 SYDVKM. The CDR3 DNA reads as TGTGCCACACATCTTCTAGCTAACTATGGCTACACCTTC. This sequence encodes CATHLLANYGYTF.

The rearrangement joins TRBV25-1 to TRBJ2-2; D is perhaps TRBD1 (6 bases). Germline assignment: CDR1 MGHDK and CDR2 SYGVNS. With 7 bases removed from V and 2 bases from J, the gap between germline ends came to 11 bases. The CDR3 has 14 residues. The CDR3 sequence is CASTGQPNTGELFF. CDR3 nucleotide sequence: TGTGCCAGCACCGGACAGCCCAACACCGGGGAGCTGTTTTTT.

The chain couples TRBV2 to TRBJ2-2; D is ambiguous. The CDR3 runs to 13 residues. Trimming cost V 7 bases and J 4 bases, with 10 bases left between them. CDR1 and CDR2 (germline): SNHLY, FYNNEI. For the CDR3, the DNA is TGTGCCAGCATCTTCCGTTCCACCGGGGAGCTGTTTTTT. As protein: CASIFRSTGELFF.

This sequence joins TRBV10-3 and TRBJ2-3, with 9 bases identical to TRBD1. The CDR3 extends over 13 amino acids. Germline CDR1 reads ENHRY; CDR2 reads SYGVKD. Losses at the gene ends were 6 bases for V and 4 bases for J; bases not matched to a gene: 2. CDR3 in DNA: TGTGCCATCAGGACAGGGGGTGCAGATACGCAGTATTTT. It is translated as CAIRTGGADTQYF.

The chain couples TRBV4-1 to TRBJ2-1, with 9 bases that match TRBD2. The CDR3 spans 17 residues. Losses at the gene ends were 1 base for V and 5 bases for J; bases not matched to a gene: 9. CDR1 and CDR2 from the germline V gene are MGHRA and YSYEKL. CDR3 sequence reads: CASSQVLLAGLDNEQFF. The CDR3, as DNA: TGCGCCAGCAGCCAAGTTTTACTAGCGGGCTTAGACAATGAGCAGTTCTTC.

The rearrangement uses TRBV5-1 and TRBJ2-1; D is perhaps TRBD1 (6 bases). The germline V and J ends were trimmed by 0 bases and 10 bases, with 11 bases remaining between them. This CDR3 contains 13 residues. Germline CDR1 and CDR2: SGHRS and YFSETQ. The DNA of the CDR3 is TGCGCCAGCAGCTTGGTAGGGGGATACGAGCAGTTCTTC. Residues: CASSLVGGYEQFF.

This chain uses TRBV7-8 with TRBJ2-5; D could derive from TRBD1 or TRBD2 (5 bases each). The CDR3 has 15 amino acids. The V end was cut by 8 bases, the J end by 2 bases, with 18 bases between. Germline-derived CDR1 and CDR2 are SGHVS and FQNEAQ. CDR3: CASSQRGEGQETQYF. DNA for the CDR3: TGTGCCAGCTCCCAACGCGGAGAGGGGCAAGAGACCCAGTACTTC.

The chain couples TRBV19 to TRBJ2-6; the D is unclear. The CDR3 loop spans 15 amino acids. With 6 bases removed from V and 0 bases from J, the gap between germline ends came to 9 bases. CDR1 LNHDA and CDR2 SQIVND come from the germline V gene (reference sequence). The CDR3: CASREIASGANVLTF. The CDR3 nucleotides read TGTGCCAGTAGGGAAATTGCCTCTGGGGCCAACGTCCTGACTTTC.

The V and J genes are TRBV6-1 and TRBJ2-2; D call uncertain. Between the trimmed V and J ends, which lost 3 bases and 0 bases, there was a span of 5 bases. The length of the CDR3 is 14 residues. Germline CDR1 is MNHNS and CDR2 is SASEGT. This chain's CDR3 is CASSDHTNTGELFF. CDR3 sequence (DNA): TGTGCCAGCAGTGACCATACGAACACCGGGGAGCTGTTTTTT.

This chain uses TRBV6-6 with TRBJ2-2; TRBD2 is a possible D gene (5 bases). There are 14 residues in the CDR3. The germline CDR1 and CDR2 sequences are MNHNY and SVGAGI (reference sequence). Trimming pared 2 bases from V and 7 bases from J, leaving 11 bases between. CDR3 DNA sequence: TGTGCCAGCAGTTACCCGGAGGTCGGCGGGGAGCTGTTTTTT. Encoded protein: CASSYPEVGGELFF.

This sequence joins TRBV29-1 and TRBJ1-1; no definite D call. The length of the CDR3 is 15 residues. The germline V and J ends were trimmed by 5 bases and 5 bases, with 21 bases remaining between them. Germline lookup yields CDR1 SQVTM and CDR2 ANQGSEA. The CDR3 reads CSVTLSSGLGTEAFF. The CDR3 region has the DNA TGCAGCGTTACCCTGAGTTCGGGGTTAGGGACTGAAGCTTTCTTT.

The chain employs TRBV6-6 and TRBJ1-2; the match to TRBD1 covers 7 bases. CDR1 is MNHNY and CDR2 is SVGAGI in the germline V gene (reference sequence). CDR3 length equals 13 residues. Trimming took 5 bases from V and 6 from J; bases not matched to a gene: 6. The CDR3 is CASSTLTGDGYTF. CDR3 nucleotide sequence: TGTGCCAGCAGTACTTTAACAGGGGATGGCTACACCTTC.

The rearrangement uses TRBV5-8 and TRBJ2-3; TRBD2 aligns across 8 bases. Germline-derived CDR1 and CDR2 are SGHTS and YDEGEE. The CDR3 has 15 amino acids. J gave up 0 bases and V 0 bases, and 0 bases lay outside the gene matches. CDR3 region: CASSLVAGSTDTQYF. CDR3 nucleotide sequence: TGTGCCAGCAGCTTGGTAGCGGGGAGCACAGATACGCAGTATTTT.

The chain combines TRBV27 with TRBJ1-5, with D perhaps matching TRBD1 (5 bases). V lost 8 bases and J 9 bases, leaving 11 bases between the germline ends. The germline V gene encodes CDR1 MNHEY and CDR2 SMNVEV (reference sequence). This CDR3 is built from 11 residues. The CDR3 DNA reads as TGTGCCAGCGGGGACTTGGGGCCCCAGCATTTT. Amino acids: CASGDLGPQHF.

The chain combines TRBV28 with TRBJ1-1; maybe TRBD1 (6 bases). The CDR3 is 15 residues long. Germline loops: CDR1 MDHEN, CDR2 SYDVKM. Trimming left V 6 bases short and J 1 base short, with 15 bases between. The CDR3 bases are TGTGCCAGCAGCCAAGGGGGAAGAGAGAACACTGAAGCTTTCTTT. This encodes CASSQGGRENTEAFF.

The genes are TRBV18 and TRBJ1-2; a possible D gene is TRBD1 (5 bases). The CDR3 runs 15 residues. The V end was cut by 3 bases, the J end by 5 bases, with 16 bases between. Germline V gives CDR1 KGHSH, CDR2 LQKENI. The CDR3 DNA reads TGTGCCAGCTCACCTCCAGGGATCCTTAAATATGGCTACACCTTC. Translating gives CASSPPGILKYGYTF.

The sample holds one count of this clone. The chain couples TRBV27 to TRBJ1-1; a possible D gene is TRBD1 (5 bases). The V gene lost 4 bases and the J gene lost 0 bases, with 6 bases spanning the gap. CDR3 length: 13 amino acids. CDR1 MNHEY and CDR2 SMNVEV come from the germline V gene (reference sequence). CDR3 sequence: CASSWGLNTEAFF. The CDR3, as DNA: TGTGCCAGCAGTTGGGGACTGAACACTGAAGCTTTCTTT.